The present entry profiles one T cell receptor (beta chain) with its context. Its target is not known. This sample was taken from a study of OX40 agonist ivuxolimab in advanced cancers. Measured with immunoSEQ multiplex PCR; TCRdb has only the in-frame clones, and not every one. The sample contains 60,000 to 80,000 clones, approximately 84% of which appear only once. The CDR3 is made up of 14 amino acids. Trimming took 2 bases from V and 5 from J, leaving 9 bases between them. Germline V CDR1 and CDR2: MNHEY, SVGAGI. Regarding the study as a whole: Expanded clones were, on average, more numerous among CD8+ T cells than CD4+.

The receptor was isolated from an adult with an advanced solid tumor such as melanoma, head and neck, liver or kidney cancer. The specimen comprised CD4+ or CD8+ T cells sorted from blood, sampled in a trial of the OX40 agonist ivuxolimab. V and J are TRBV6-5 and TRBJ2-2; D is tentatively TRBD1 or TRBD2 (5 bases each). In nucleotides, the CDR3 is TGTGCCAGCAGTTACGGAGAGGGGACCGGGGAGCTGTTTTTT. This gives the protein CASSYGEGTGELFF.